These 21 T cell receptor beta chains came from one sample sequenced in a study of cytotoxic CD8 clonotypes in ibrutinib-treated CLL. Produced via immunoSEQ multiplex PCR; TCRdb's table is partial and in-frame only. In the table there are roughly 170,000 clones, 84% of which are singletons. The sequencing used PBMCs, collected after 24 months of ibrutinib treatment. The source is a human donor with chronic lymphocytic leukemia.

The rearrangement joins TRBV5-1 to TRBJ2-7; 7 bases agree with TRBD1. V lost 6 bases to trimming and J lost 6 bases; unmatched junction nucleotides: 12. CDR1 is SGHRS, CDR2 YFSETQ, per germline. The CDR3 runs 14 residues. This chain's CDR3 is CASTTAVGGLEQYF. As DNA, the CDR3 is TGCGCCAGCACCACCGCAGTAGGGGGCCTCGAGCAGTACTTC.

This clone was seen only a few times. The chain employs TRBV25-1 and TRBJ2-1; D is possibly TRBD2 (6 bases). The V end was cut by 7 bases, the J end by 0 bases, with 10 bases between. The CDR3 runs to 14 residues. In germline, CDR1 is MGHDK, CDR2 SYGVNS. CDR3 amino acids: CASTGGSSYNEQFF. The CDR3 coding sequence is TGTGCCAGCACAGGAGGGAGCTCCTACAATGAGCAGTTCTTC.

The chain links TRBV27 to TRBJ1-5; D possibly corresponds to TRBD1 (5 bases). V was trimmed by 8 bases and J by 0 bases, leaving 11 bases between them. Germline CDR1 MNHEY, CDR2 SMNVEV (reference sequence). This CDR3 comprises 14 residues. The CDR3 protein is CASARVFSNQPQHF. In nucleotides, the CDR3 is TGTGCCAGCGCCAGGGTTTTTAGCAATCAGCCCCAGCATTTT.

The V call is TRBV7-3, the J call TRBJ2-4, with D tentatively TRBD1 (5 bases). The CDR3 extends over 18 amino acids. CDR1 SGHTA and CDR2 FQGTGA come from the germline V gene. V was pared by 5 bases and J by 1 base, with 21 bases between. Here the CDR3 reads CASSPRTSAGLAKNIQYF. CDR3 bases: TGTGCCAGCAGCCCCCGCACATCTGCAGGGCTGGCCAAAAACATTCAGTACTTC.

The V gene is TRBV19, the J gene TRBJ2-1, with D perhaps matching TRBD1 (6 bases). The length of the CDR3 is 13 residues. CDR1 is LNHDA, CDR2 SQIVND, per germline (reference sequence). V was clipped by 4 bases and J by 8 bases, with 12 bases between them. The CDR3 reads CASSTQGWDEQFF. The CDR3, as DNA: TGTGCCAGTAGTACTCAGGGGTGGGATGAGCAGTTCTTC.

This rearrangement joins TRBV19 to TRBJ2-2, with D maybe TRBD1 (6 bases). Trimming removed 4 bases at V and 3 bases at J, with 12 bases between. The germline V gene has CDR1 LNHDA and CDR2 SQIVND (reference sequence). The CDR3 runs 15 residues. The CDR3 protein is CASSRLQGYTGELFF. Written as DNA, the CDR3 is TGTGCCAGTAGTAGATTACAGGGTTACACCGGGGAGCTGTTTTTT. Full variable domain (rest looked up from reference TRBV19 and TRBJ2-2): DGGITQSPKYLFRKEGQNVTLSCEQNLNHDAMYWYRQDPGQGLRLIYYSQIVNDFQKGDIAEGYSVSREKKESFPLTVTSAQKNPTAFYLCASSRLQGYTGELFFGEGSRLTVL.

This chain joins TRBV6-6 and TRBJ1-4; possibly TRBD1 for D (5 bases). The CDR3 loop spans 16 amino acids. Germline CDR1 is MNHNY and CDR2 is SVGAGI (reference sequence). Trimming took 2 bases from V and 0 from J, leaving 10 bases between them. CDR3 sequence reads: CASSYGTVATNEKLFF. DNA for the CDR3: TGTGCCAGCAGTTACGGGACGGTAGCAACTAATGAAAAACTGTTTTTT.

The gene calls are TRBV19 and TRBJ1-5; 7 bases align to TRBD1. Losses at the gene ends were 6 bases for V and 2 bases for J; bases not matched to a gene: 4. The CDR3 runs to 14 residues. The germline V gene has CDR1 LNHDA and CDR2 SQIVND (reference sequence). DNA of the CDR3: TGTGCCAGTAGCCCCACAGGGGGCAATCAGCCCCAGCATTTT. Its protein is CASSPTGGNQPQHF.

The CDR3 DNA reads as TGTGCCAGCAGCTCTCCATTAGGACGGGGCTACGAGCAGTACTTC. This sequence encodes CASSSPLGRGYEQYF. The rearrangement links TRBV28 to TRBJ2-7, with D possibly TRBD2 on 5 matching bases. With 6 bases removed from V and 3 bases from J, the gap between germline ends came to 18 bases. The CDR3 covers 15 residues. Germline lookup yields CDR1 MDHEN and CDR2 SYDVKM.

The chain carries TRBV2 and TRBJ1-5, with TRBD1 matching over 7 bases. CDR1 and CDR2 (germline): SNHLY, FYNNEI. V lost 6 bases, J lost 0 bases, and 5 bases stayed unmatched. CDR3 length: 15 residues. In nucleotides, the CDR3 is TGTGCCAGCAGGAGACAGGGAGGTAGCAATCAGCCCCAGCATTTT. Translated: CASRRQGGSNQPQHF. The full variable domain, rest sourced from reference TRBV2 and TRBJ1-5, is EPEVTQTPSHQVTQMGQEVILRCVPISNHLYFYWYRQILGQKVEFLVSFYNNEISEKSEIFDDQFSVERPDGSNFTLKIRSTKLEDSAMYFCASRRQGGSNQPQHFGDGTRLSIL.

The chain is built from TRBV7-2 and TRBJ2-7, with 11 bases aligning to TRBD2. CDR1 is SGHTA, CDR2 FQGNSA, per germline. CDR3 length: 15 amino acids. V lost 3 bases to trimming and J lost 0 bases; unmatched junction nucleotides: 1. The CDR3 DNA reads as TGTGCCAGCAGCTTTAGCGGGAGGGTCTCCTACGAGCAGTACTTC. Amino acids: CASSFSGRVSYEQYF.

The gene calls are TRBV28 and TRBJ1-2; D unresolved. Trimming took 6 bases from V and 6 from J, leaving 14 bases between them. The CDR3 covers 13 residues. Germline CDR1 reads MDHEN; CDR2 reads SYDVKM. The CDR3 is CASSSDLLDGYTF. The CDR3 nucleotides read TGTGCCAGCAGCTCGGACCTTCTGGATGGCTACACCTTC.

This sequence joins TRBV5-4 and TRBJ2-3, with 9 bases matching TRBD2. Per the germline V gene, CDR1 is SGHNT and CDR2 is YYREEE (reference sequence). The CDR3 is 16 residues long. The J segment lost 4 bases and the V segment lost 4 bases, leaving 10 bases of the junction unmatched. The CDR3: CASSGRGGRSSDTQYF. The CDR3 coding sequence is TGTGCCAGCAGCGGGCGGGGGGGCCGGTCTTCAGATACGCAGTATTTT.

The V call is TRBV28, the J call TRBJ1-3; D is unresolved. The CDR3 spans 12 residues. V lost 6 bases, J lost 1 base, and 4 bases lay in between. Germline values: CDR1 MDHEN, CDR2 SYDVKM. This CDR3 reads CASSVSGNTIYF. The CDR3, as DNA: TGTGCCAGCAGCGTTTCTGGAAACACCATATATTTT.

The rearrangement links TRBV7-2 to TRBJ2-5; 10 bases map to TRBD2. The germline gives CDR1 SGHTA, CDR2 FQGNSA. This CDR3 has 15 residues. The junction had 10 bases not matched to a gene; V was cut back by 7 bases and J by 5 bases. The CDR3: CASKPGGSGRETQYF. The DNA for the CDR3 is TGTGCCAGCAAGCCCGGGGGTAGCGGGAGGGAGACCCAGTACTTC.

This chain joins TRBV27 and TRBJ2-7; D not certain. The CDR3 has 14 residues. CDR1 is MNHEY, CDR2 SMNVEV, per germline (reference sequence). Trimming shortened V by 0 bases and J by 5 bases, and 11 bases separated the two germline ends. The DNA of the CDR3 is TGTGCCAGCAGTTTATCTTCAGGCTACAACGAGCAGTACTTC. Residues: CASSLSSGYNEQYF.

The chain recombines TRBV7-9 with TRBJ2-2; TRBD1 or TRBD2 may be the D gene (5 bases each). The CDR3 consists of 15 residues. Trimming shortened V by 2 bases and J by 5 bases, and 12 bases separated the two germline ends. Per germline, CDR1 SEHNR and CDR2 FQNEAQ (reference sequence). In DNA, the CDR3 is TGTGCCAGCAGCTTAACCCCGGGGCCAACCGGGGAGCTGTTTTTT. Protein product: CASSLTPGPTGELFF.

The DNA for the CDR3 is TGTGCCAGTAGTATAAGAGACGGGGCCCGCACGCAGTATTTT. Its protein is CASSIRDGARTQYF. The rearrangement uses TRBV19 and TRBJ2-3; possibly TRBD1 or TRBD2 for D (5 bases each). CDR3 length: 14 amino acids. Germline V gene data show CDR1 as LNHDA and CDR2 as SQIVND (reference sequence). With 2 bases removed from V and 9 bases from J, the gap between germline ends came to 15 bases.

For this clone: At the DNA level, this CDR3 is encoded by other sequences in the same sample as well. This chain links TRBV18 with TRBJ2-7; TRBD2 matches 11 bases. This CDR3 has 15 amino acids. CDR1 is KGHSH and CDR2 is LQKENI in the germline V gene. J was trimmed by 0 bases and V by 2 bases; bases with no gene match: 0. The CDR3 reads CASSPGTSGSYEQYF. CDR3 DNA: TGTGCCAGCTCACCAGGGACTAGCGGCTCCTACGAGCAGTACTTC.

The chain uses TRBV7-3 and TRBJ2-1, with D uncertain. V dropped 5 bases and J dropped 1 base, with 9 bases sitting between them. The V gene's germline CDR1 is SGHTA and CDR2 FQGTGA. The length of the CDR3 is 14 residues. In nucleotides, the CDR3 is TGTGCCAGCAGCGTAGTTCAGTCCTACAATGAGCAGTTCTTC. This codes for CASSVVQSYNEQFF.

This chain joins TRBV7-9 and TRBJ2-7, with TRBD1 identical over 7 bases. CDR3 size: 18 residues. Per the germline V gene, CDR1 is SEHNR and CDR2 is FQNEAQ (reference sequence). V shed 1 base, J shed 1 base, and the junction held 13 bases outside the gene matches. In nucleotides, the CDR3 is TGTGCCAGCAGCTTAGGGGACAGCCCAGCGCCACGATCCTACGAGCAGTACTTC. Its translation is CASSLGDSPAPRSYEQYF.